This T cell receptor beta chain comes out of a study of blood T cell repertoires in COVID-19. In the study overall: The samples span acute and convalescent COVID-19 from the United States, Italy and Spain.

Sequencing used immunoSEQ multiplex PCR; TCRdb keeps in-frame clones, though not all of them. The sample holds about 71,000 clones; 90% are singletons and the top ten take 0.65% to 0.95%. Germline V gene sequence: CDR1 MNHEY, CDR2 SVGEGT. J was trimmed by 12 bases and V by 2 bases; bases with no gene match: 4. The CDR3 has 12 residues. The specimen sequenced was peripheral blood. The sequence came from a woman at least 80 years old with acute or convalescent COVID-19. This chain links TRBV6-2 or TRBV6-3 with TRBJ2-1; TRBD2 aligns across 7 bases. In nucleotides, the CDR3 is TGTGCCAGCAGTTACCTGGCTAGCGGGCAGTTCTTC. Residues: CASSYLASGQFF.